A selection of T cell receptor beta chains follows, all from one sample in a study of blood T cell repertoires in COVID-19. TCRdb's copy holds only in-frame clones and misses some; the assay was immunoSEQ multiplex PCR. The top ten clones hold 14% of a sample with 55,000 to 80,000 clones, around 73% of them seen once. Sequencing input: peripheral blood. The receptors shown here come from a man in his sixties with COVID-19, enrolled during active disease. The CDR3 runs from the conserved cysteine through the conserved F or W. The D gene is left open where the match is weak. Clone size is shown for a subset of rows, as once, few, many or a class of expanded clone.

D: .; J: TRBJ1-4; size: .; V: TRBV6-6; CDR3: CACRGQINEKLFF; DNA: TGTGCCTGCAGAGGACAAATTAATGAAAAACTGTTTTTT
D: .; J: TRBJ2-7; size: once; V: TRBV28; CDR3: CASSRNLDRDNYEQYF; DNA: TGTGCCAGCAGTCGAAATCTTGACAGAGATAACTACGAGCAGTACTTC
D: TRBD2; J: TRBJ2-5; size: .; V: TRBV5-4; CDR3: CASSLGTSGKETQYF; DNA: TGTGCCAGCAGCTTGGGGACTAGCGGGAAAGAGACCCAGTACTTC
D: .; J: TRBJ1-2; size: few; V: TRBV19; CDR3: CASSIRPGLNYGYTF; DNA: TGTGCCAGTAGTATACGGCCAGGCTTAAACTATGGCTACACCTTC
D: TRBD2; J: TRBJ2-2; size: .; V: TRBV30; CDR3: CAWRGGAGGGTGELFF; DNA: TGTGCCTGGAGAGGGGGAGCGGGAGGAGGGACCGGGGAGCTGTTTTTT
D: .; J: TRBJ2-5; size: .; V: TRBV27; CDR3: CASSPAERGSQYF; DNA: TGTGCCAGCAGTCCGGCCGAGAGAGGCTCCCAGTACTTC
D: TRBD1; J: TRBJ1-2; size: .; V: TRBV19; CDR3: CASSMYGTANGYTF; DNA: TGTGCCAGTAGTATGTACGGGACAGCAAATGGCTACACCTTC
D: .; J: TRBJ1-5; size: .; V: TRBV2; CDR3: CASSVEGNQPQHF; DNA: TGTGCCAGCAGTGTAGAGGGAAATCAGCCCCAGCATTTT
D: TRBD1; J: TRBJ1-2; size: .; V: TRBV19; CDR3: CASSIPRPGEGQNYGYTF; DNA: TGTGCCAGTAGTATCCCACGGCCGGGCGAGGGACAGAACTATGGCTACACCTTC
D: .; J: TRBJ2-3; size: .; V: TRBV13; CDR3: CASSPPRSDTQYF; DNA: TGTGCCAGCAGCCCCCCCAGGTCCGATACGCAGTATTTT
D: .; J: TRBJ1-1; size: .; V: TRBV19; CDR3: CASKYGRNTEAFF; DNA: TGTGCCAGTAAGTACGGTCGGAACACTGAAGCTTTCTTT
D: TRBD1; J: TRBJ1-1; size: .; V: TRBV11-2; CDR3: CASSQGAGTEAFF; DNA: TGTGCCAGCAGCCAGGGGGCGGGAACTGAAGCTTTCTTT